The clone carrying this T cell receptor (beta chain) was seen only a few times. Its antigen is undetermined. There are 15 residues in the CDR3. V shed 0 bases and J shed 6 bases, with 14 bases lying between them. From germline, CDR1 is LGHNA and CDR2 YNFKEQ. Time point meaning: baseline, week 1 (first vaccination visit). Treatment specified: pre-vaccination baseline after standard-of-care therapy. Produced via immunoSEQ multiplex PCR; TCRdb's table is partial and in-frame only. The sample holds roughly 70,000 clones, just over 85% seen once. This sample is part of a study of a mutant IDH1 vaccine in newly diagnosed glioma. Study as a whole: An approximately 62% male, approximately 38% female split and a mean age of about 43 years characterized treated patients. Earlier therapy was either radiotherapy, temozolomide, or both, and most got both.

Study findings and constraints: Changes to the top peripheral T cell clonotypes appeared unrelated to pseudoprogression. Vaccine-induced immune responses were detected in about 95% of patients.

Sample: PBMCs, taken from a glioma patient treated with radiotherapy, temozolomide or both. V and J are TRBV4-2 and TRBJ1-1; D not certain. The source of this sequence is a man between 25 and 39 years old with glioma. The CDR3 region has the DNA TGTGCCAGCAGCCAAGAAAGAGGTCGTAACCCTGAAGCTTTCTTT. Protein sequence: CASSQERGRNPEAFF.